The 4 T cell receptor beta chains presented below share a single source sample, sequenced in a study of cytomegalovirus exposure and HLA in healthy donors. The PCR made use of 60 Vbeta and 13 Jbeta primers. Measured with immunoSEQ multiplex PCR; TCRdb has only the in-frame clones, and not every one. The table records roughly 140,000 clones, just under 80% of them present only once. Sequenced input: PBMCs. These receptors were obtained from a man aged 25 to 40 in good health and CMV-seronegative.

This clone showed up just once. DNA of the CDR3: TGTGCCAGCAGTCATCAAACCGGGACAGGCTACAATGAGCAGTTCTTC. Protein: CASSHQTGTGYNEQFF. This rearrangement joins TRBV7-8 to TRBJ2-1; TRBD1 matches 8 bases. CDR3 length: 16 residues. With V trimmed by 6 bases and J by 3 bases, 10 bases remained unmatched. CDR1 and CDR2 from the germline V gene are SGHVS and FQNEAQ.

The gene calls are TRBV4-1 and TRBJ1-5, with no clear D. V was shortened by 0 bases and J by 3 bases, with 6 bases between the two germline ends. This CDR3 comprises 14 residues. Germline loops: CDR1 MGHRA, CDR2 YSYEKL. CDR3 sequence (DNA): TGCGCCAGCAGCCAAGAGAGGTTCAATCAGCCCCAGCATTTT. The encoded protein is CASSQERFNQPQHF.

The table lists this clone with many counts. The chain carries TRBV5-4 and TRBJ2-7; TRBD2 matches 9 bases. V shed 6 bases, J shed 2 bases, and the junction held 3 bases outside the gene matches. This CDR3 region has 13 residues. From germline, CDR1 is SGHNT and CDR2 YYREEE (reference sequence). The CDR3 sequence: CASTRGGTYEQYF. CDR3 nucleotides: TGTGCCAGCACGCGGGGGGGGACCTACGAGCAGTACTTC. Drawing the rest from reference TRBV5-4 and TRBJ2-7, the complete variable domain is ETGVTQSPTHLIKTRGQQVTLRCSSQSGHNTVSWYQQALGQGPQFIFQYYREEENGRGNFPPRFSGLQFPNYSSELNVNALELDDSALYLCASTRGGTYEQYFGPGTRLTVT.

J is TRBJ2-5 and V is TRBV15; D gene unclear. CDR3 length: 14 residues. V was shortened by 1 base and J by 4 bases, with 10 bases between the two germline ends. Germline CDR1 LNHNV, CDR2 YYDKDF (reference sequence). The CDR3 spells CATSRGPVGETQYF. The CDR3 nucleotides read TGTGCCACCAGCAGAGGCCCGGTCGGAGAGACCCAGTACTTC.